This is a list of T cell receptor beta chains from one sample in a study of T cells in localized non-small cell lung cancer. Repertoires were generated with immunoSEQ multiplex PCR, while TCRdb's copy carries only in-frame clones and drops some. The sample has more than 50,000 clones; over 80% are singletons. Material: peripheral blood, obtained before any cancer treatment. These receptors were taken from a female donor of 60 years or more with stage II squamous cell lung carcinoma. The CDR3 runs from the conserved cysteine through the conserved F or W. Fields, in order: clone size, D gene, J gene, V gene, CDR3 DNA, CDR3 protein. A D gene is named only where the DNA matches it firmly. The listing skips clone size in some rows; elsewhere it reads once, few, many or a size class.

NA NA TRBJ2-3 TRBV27 TGTGCCAGCAGTTTTTCAGGATTTGGCACAGATACGCAGTATTTT CASSFSGFGTDTQYF
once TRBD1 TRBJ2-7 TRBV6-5 TGTGCCAGCTCCACTTCCGGACAGGGGACCTACGAGCAGTACTTC CASSTSGQGTYEQYF
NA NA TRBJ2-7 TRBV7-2 TGTGCCAGCAGCTTAGAAGGGGGATATAGCTACGAGCAGTACTTC CASSLEGGYSYEQYF
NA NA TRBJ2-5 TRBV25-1 TGTGCCAGCGCGACCGGGACATACCAAGAGACCCAGTACTTC CASATGTYQETQYF
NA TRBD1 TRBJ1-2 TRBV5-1 TGCGCCAGCAGCCCGTCCGCCGGGACAGGGGGCGTCTACACCTTC CASSPSAGTGGVYTF
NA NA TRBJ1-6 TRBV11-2 TGTGCCAGCAGCTTTACACGCATGGGCTCCTATAATTCACCCCTCCACTTT CASSFTRMGSYNSPLHF
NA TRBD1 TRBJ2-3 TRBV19 TGTGCCAGTAGCTTCAGGACAGGGGGTGTTACGCAGTATTTT CASSFRTGGVTQYF
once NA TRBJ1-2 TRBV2 TGTGCCAGCAGTGAACGAACAGTCTATGGCTACACCTTC CASSERTVYGYTF
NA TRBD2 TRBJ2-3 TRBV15 TGTGCCACCAGCAGAGGGCCTAGCGGGGGAACAGATACGCAGTATTTT CATSRGPSGGTDTQYF
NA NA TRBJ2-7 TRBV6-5 TGTGCCAGCAGTTACGACTGGAAGGCTGAGCAGTACTTC CASSYDWKAEQYF
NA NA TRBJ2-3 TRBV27 TGTGCCAGCAGTTTAATACAGAGCACAGATACGCAGTATTTT CASSLIQSTDTQYF
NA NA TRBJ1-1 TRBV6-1 TGTGCCAGCAGCAGGGGACCCACTGAAGCTTTCTTT CASSRGPTEAFF
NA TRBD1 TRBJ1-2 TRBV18 TGTGCCAGCTCACCAAGCCCTGGACAGGGCACGCATGGCTACACCTTC CASSPSPGQGTHGYTF
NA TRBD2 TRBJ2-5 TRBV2 TGTGCCAGCAGGGGGACTAGCGGGCAAGAGACCCAGTACTTC CASRGTSGQETQYF
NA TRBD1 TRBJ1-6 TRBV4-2 TGTGCCAGCAGCCCCGACAGGGTGGGGTTAAGCAATTCACCCCTCCACTTT CASSPDRVGLSNSPLHF
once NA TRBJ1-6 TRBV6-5 TGTGCCAGCGGGGGCCGGCAGGGTAATTCACCCCTCCACTTT CASGGRQGNSPLHF
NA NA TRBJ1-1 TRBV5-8 TGTGCCAGCAGCCCGGGTGGGAGAGGTGAAGCTTTCTTT CASSPGGRGEAFF
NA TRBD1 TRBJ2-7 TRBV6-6 TGTGCCAGCAGTACAGGGGTCTACGAGCAGTACTTC CASSTGVYEQYF
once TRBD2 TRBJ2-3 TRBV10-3 TGTGCCATCAGTGGGGCTAGCGGGGGGTTCACAGATACGCAGTATTTT CAISGASGGFTDTQYF
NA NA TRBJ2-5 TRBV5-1 TGCGCCAGCAGCTTGGCCTCCCCCCAGGAGACCCAGTACTTC CASSLASPQETQYF
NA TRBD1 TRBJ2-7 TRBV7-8 TGTGCCAGCAGCTTAGTTGGTCAGGGGGCTGGCTACGAGCAGTACTTC CASSLVGQGAGYEQYF
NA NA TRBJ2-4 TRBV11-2 TGTGCCAGCAGCTTCGGGGGAAACATTCAGTACTTC CASSFGGNIQYF
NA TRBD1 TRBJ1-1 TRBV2 TGTGCCAGCACAGAAACAGGGGGAAACACTGAAGCTTTCTTT CASTETGGNTEAFF
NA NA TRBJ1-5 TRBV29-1 TGCAGCGTCGCTACCGGGACACAATATCAGCCCCAGCATTTT CSVATGTQYQPQHF
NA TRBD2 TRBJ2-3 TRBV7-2 TGTGCCAGCAGCAAGTGGCCTAGCGGGGGGGGTGAAGATACGCAGTATTTT CASSKWPSGGGEDTQYF
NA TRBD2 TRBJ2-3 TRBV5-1 TGCGCCAGCATCCCGACTAGCGGGGGCCCAGATACGCAGTATTTT CASIPTSGGPDTQYF
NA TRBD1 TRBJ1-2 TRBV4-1 TGCGCCAGCAGCGGACAGGGTATCTATGGCTACACCTTC CASSGQGIYGYTF